This entry is about one T cell receptor beta chain. Its target is unknown. This sample was taken from a study of cytomegalovirus exposure and HLA in healthy donors. Findings and caveats of the study: Roughly uniform sequencing depth across donors was assumed, possibly incorrectly. DRB1 had the most TCR associations and HLA-C the fewest, a later analysis found, with rates varying by HLA locus. The likely explanation for a cluster of highly shared sequence variants was sequencing artifact.

The CDR3 totals 15 residues. Germline V gives CDR1 LGHNA, CDR2 YSLEER. The V segment lost 0 bases and the J segment 4 bases; nucleotides outside the gene matches: 5. PCR primers comprised 60 Vbeta and 13 Jbeta primers. Assay: immunoSEQ multiplex PCR; the TCRdb copy retains only in-frame clones and omits some. Counted here are 180,000 or so clones, 82% occurring once; the ten biggest clones make up around 0.1%. The source material was PBMCs. This TCR was recovered from a boy aged 2 to 9 in good health and CMV-seronegative. This chain links TRBV4-3 with TRBJ2-5, with 7 bases fitting TRBD1. The CDR3 coding sequence is TGCGCCAGCAGCCAAGATGGGGCAGGGGGAGAGACCCAGTACTTC. Translation: CASSQDGAGGETQYF.